Shown below are 2 T cell receptor beta chains from a single sample sequenced in a study of blood T cell repertoires in COVID-19. Here immunoSEQ multiplex PCR was the method, and the copy in TCRdb shows in-frame clones only, minus some. The repertoire consists of hundreds of thousands of clones, with about nine tenths occurring once and the leading ten covering 7.2%. The specimen sequenced was peripheral blood. These receptors were obtained from a man between 60 and 75 years old who had recovered from COVID-19.

V and J are TRBV7-2 and TRBJ2-3; perhaps TRBD1 as D (6 bases). Per germline, CDR1 SGHTA and CDR2 FQGNSA. The CDR3 has 15 residues. Trimming stripped 5 bases from V and 1 base from J, with 13 bases between. This CDR3 reads CASSEQGFGTDTQYF. The CDR3 nucleotides are TGTGCCAGCAGCGAACAGGGATTCGGCACAGATACGCAGTATTTT.

The genes are TRBV12-3 or TRBV12-4 and TRBJ2-1; 10 nucleotides match TRBD1. The J segment lost 6 bases and the V segment lost 5 bases, leaving 1 base of the junction unmatched. The CDR3 has 13 residues. In DNA form, the CDR3 reads TGTGCCAGCAGTGGACAGGGGGTCAATGAGCAGTTCTTC. It codes for CASSGQGVNEQFF.